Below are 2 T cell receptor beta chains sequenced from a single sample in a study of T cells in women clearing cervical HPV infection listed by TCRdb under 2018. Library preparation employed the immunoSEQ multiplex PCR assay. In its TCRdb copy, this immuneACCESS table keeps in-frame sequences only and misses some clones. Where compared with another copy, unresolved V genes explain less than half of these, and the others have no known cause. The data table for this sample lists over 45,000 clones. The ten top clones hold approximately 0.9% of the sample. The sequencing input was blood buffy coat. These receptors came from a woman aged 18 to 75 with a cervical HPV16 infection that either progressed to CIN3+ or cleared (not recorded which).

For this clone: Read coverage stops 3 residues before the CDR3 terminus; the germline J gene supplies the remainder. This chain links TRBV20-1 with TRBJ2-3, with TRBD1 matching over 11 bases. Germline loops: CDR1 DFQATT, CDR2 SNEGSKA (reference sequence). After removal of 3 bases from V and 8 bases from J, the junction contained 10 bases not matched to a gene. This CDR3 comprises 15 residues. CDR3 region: CSASYEDRGLSTQYF. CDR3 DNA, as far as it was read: TGCAGTGCTAGCTATGAGGACAGGGGGCTGAGTACG.

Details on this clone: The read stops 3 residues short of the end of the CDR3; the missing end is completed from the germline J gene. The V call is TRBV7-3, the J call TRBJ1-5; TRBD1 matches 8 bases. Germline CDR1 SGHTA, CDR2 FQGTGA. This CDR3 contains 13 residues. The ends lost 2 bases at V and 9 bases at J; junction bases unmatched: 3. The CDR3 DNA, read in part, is TGTGCCAGCAGCTTAGGACAGGGTACGCCC. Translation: CASSLGQGTP. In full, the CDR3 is CASSLGQGTPQHF. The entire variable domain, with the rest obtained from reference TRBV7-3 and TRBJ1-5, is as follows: GAGVSQTPSNKVTEKGKYVELRCDPISGHTALYWYRQSLGQGPEFLIYFQGTGAADDSGLPNDRFFAVRPEGSVSTLKIQRTERGDSAVYLCASSLGQGTPQHFGDGTRLSIL.